This T cell receptor (beta chain) derives from a study of cytomegalovirus exposure and HLA in healthy donors. The study, taken as a whole, reports: Through in vitro validation, a few CMV-associated chains were shown to be specific for CMV antigens.

Note on this clone: The antigen remains unidentified.

This CDR3 is built from 15 residues. Germline V gives CDR1 MDHEN, CDR2 SYDVKM. Trimming removed 2 bases from V and 1 base from J; junction bases left unmatched: 2. PCR primers comprised 60 Vbeta and 13 Jbeta primers. The method was immunoSEQ multiplex PCR; TCRdb's version includes in-frame clones alone and lacks a portion of them. The sample shows about 120,000 clones, approximately 15% of them seen only once. The receptor was isolated from a young woman in good health and CMV-seronegative. Sample: PBMCs. J is TRBJ2-3 and V is TRBV28, with TRBD2 identical over 8 bases. Here the CDR3 reads CASSLREGGTDTQYF. The CDR3 coding sequence is TGTGCCAGCAGTTTACGGGAGGGGGGCACAGATACGCAGTATTTT.